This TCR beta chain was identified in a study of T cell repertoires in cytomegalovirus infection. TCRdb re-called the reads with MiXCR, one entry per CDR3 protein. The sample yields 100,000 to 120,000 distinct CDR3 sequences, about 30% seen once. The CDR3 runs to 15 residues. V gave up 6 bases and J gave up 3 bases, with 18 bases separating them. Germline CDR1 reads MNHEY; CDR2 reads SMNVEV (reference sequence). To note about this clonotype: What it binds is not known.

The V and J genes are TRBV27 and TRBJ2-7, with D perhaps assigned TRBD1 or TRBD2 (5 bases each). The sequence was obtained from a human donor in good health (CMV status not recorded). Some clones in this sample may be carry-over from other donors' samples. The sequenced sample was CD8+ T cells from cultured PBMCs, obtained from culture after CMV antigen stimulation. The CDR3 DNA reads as TGTGCCAGCAGCCTCCGGGACGGGATTAACTACGAGCAGTACTTC. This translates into CASSLRDGINYEQYF.